Below, 5 T cell receptor beta chains from the same sample are listed, as sequenced in a study of T-cell reconstitution after alpha-beta-depleted transplantation in children. TCRbeta library preparation incorporated unique molecular identifiers. TCRdb analysed the PCR reads with MiXCR anew, one entry per CDR3 protein. The sample has some 840,000 distinct CDR3 sequences, around 17% seen once. The material sequenced was PBMCs, mostly from graft donor cells, taken 360 days after TCRalphabeta/CD19-depleted stem cell transplant. All receptors derive from a male patient under 18 who had a stem cell transplant for acute lymphoblastic leukemia, so the T cells may come from the graft donor.

Points on this clonotype: At one of its ends the junction is not consistent with the germline gene, which may arise from a read error. The chain recombines TRBV24-1 with TRBJ2-1; TRBD1 or TRBD2 may be the D gene (5 bases each). This CDR3 is 15 amino acids long. The germline CDR1 and CDR2 sequences are KGHDR and SFDVKD. CDR3 bases: TGTACCACCAGACATAGAGGGGATTCCTACAATGAGCAGTTCTTC. Translating it yields CTTRHRGDSYNEQFF.

At least ten counts were recorded for this clonotype. The rearrangement joins TRBV6-5 to TRBJ2-1; D may be TRBD1 (7 bases). Germline V gene lookup returns CDR1 MNHEY and CDR2 SVGAGI. With 0 bases removed from V and 4 bases from J, the gap between germline ends came to 13 bases. The CDR3 spans 16 residues. CDR3 nucleotide sequence: TGTGCCAGCAGTTACTCGGGCAGGGGGGTGTACAATGAGCAGTTCTTC. Protein product: CASSYSGRGVYNEQFF.

The sample holds many counts of this clonotype. This rearrangement joins TRBV5-1 to TRBJ2-2, with D uncertain. Germline CDR1 SGHRS, CDR2 YFSETQ. Trimming pared 4 bases from V and 2 bases from J, leaving 6 bases between. The CDR3 sequence is 13 residues long. CDR3 sequence: CASSLVNTGELFF. CDR3 nucleotides: TGCGCCAGCAGCCTTGTTAACACCGGGGAGCTGTTTTTT.

The rearrangement uses TRBV28 and TRBJ1-2, with D hard to call. Germline CDR1 is MDHEN and CDR2 is SYDVKM. V was shortened by 5 bases and J by 4 bases, with 5 bases between the two germline ends. There are 11 residues in the CDR3. CDR3 sequence (DNA): TGTGCCAGCAGTCCTCTCTATGGCTACACCTTC. The encoded protein is CASSPLYGYTF.

The chain employs TRBV14 and TRBJ1-2; D gene uncertain. Between the trimmed V and J ends, which lost 4 bases and 5 bases, there was a span of 14 bases. CDR3 length equals 14 residues. In germline, CDR1 is SGHDN, CDR2 FVKESK. CDR3 in amino acids: CASSPETRIYGYTF. The DNA of the CDR3 is TGTGCCAGCAGCCCGGAAACCCGGATTTATGGCTACACCTTC. The whole variable domain, remainder taken from reference TRBV14 and TRBJ1-2, is EAGVTQFPSHSVIEKGQTVTLRCDPISGHDNLYWYRRVMGKEIKFLLHFVKESKQDESGMPNNRFLAERTGGTYSTLKVQPAELEDSGVYFCASSPETRIYGYTFGSGTRLTVV.